This record concerns one T cell receptor beta chain sequence. Its antigen is still unknown. Base quality data are lacking; no much larger clone is found one base away. These data originate in a study of T cell responses to AZD1222 COVID-19 vaccine (dated by TCRdb to the early 2020s). A note on the overall study: AZD1222 recipients whose second dose came at about 4 weeks and those whose second dose came at about 12 weeks were combined into one group, since spike-specific TCR depth and breadth did not differ between the two schedules. Enrollment into the trials was organized by age into subgroups of 18-55, 56-69 and 70-plus years, and those subgroups contained roughly 140, 27 and 60 TCR-sequenced participants, respectively. TCR sequencing covered fewer than 250 trial participants: some 210 given two doses of AZD1222 and 26 given two doses of MenACWY control vaccine.

The investigation overall reported the following: The vaccine-associated CD4 TCRs covered the entire spike protein, and the dominant responses fell in regions 160-218 and 743-854. Conclusions about previously exposed vaccinees are limited, since just 5 to 7 AZD1222 recipients were seropositive for SARS-CoV-2 at baseline. A significant rise in spike-specific TCR breadth and depth was observed after two AZD1222 doses relative to day 0 and relative to MenACWY recipients. Most participants were white British and females outnumbered males, and the authors suggested that clonal diversity may have been underestimated. Reportedly, almost half of the unique spike-specific TCRs recognized epitopes lying outside the regions that are mutated in the B.1.351 and B.1.1.7 variants. The 56-69-year group was small, and its depth increase did not reach significance, likely because of low power. Because no samples from the day 14 peak response were available, repertoires could be characterized only after the peak T cell response.

The CDR3 measures 15 amino acids from cysteine to phenylalanine. The DNA shown is the 45-base CDR3, in frame from base 1. The V end loses 1 base and the J end loses 2 bases, and a stretch of 12 bases separates them. CDR1 is given as SGHTA and CDR2 as FQGTGA, both from the germline V gene. In the paper's terms, the time point label means: baseline before first vaccination. The vaccinee samples were drawn from two UK trials, COV001 and COV002, one of which was a single-blind randomized controlled phase 2/3 trial testing AZD1222 (ChAdOx1 nCoV-19) in healthy adults. Trial participant PBMC samples were collected at day 0 and day 28 after the second dose for TCRbeta chain sequencing. The CDR3 regions of human TCRbeta chains were analyzed by immunosequencing. Processing in the source paper ran as follows. TCRs in the repertoires were matched against a reference library of SARS-CoV-2-specific TCRs that had been generated with the MIRA antigen-specificity platform. Breadth was defined as the fraction of unique TCRs that were SARS-CoV-2-associated. Depth was defined as the fraction of total T cells that were SARS-CoV-2-associated. Each spike-specific TCR was assigned to its reactive spike region and to a CD4 or CD8 class using the MIRA data. Log10-transformed breadth and depth values were compared by one-way ANOVA with Sidak's multiple comparisons tests. TCRdb mirrors the immuneACCESS table, restricted to in-frame sequences. Some clones are absent from its copies; in checked studies, under half trace to an unresolved V gene, and the reason for the others is unknown. From that table come the V and J calls and clone size; the DNA was used to work out D and trimming. This sample gives 90,000 to 100,000 clones in total; around nine tenths of them show up just once. The ten largest make up under 8.5% of the sample.

The receptor was isolated from an adult in good health. The sequencing used peripheral blood, collected on day 0 of AZD1222 vaccination. The sequence joins TRBV7-3 to TRBJ2-7; the D gene is perhaps TRBD1, on 6 matching bases. DNA sequence: TGTGCCAGCAGCTTAAGTGGGGCAGGGGCCTACGAGCAGTACTTC. This is translated as CASSLSGAGAYEQYF. The CDR3 plus the reference TRBV7-3 and TRBJ2-7 genes for the other parts give the full variable domain: GAGVSQTPSNKVTEKGKYVELRCDPISGHTALYWYRQSLGQGPEFLIYFQGTGAADDSGLPNDRFFAVRPEGSVSTLKIQRTERGDSAVYLCASSLSGAGAYEQYFGPGTRLTVT.